What follows describes a single TCR beta chain. Its antigen is still unknown. In germline, CDR1 is SEHNR, CDR2 FQNEAQ (reference sequence). Trimming stripped 1 base from V and 2 bases from J, with 17 bases between. CDR3 size: 17 residues. Per the study methods: ImmunoSEQ yielded junction-only sequences lacking quality scores, so filtering differed. Using immunoSEQ multiplex PCR, the repertoire was profiled, and TCRdb retains in-frame clones only, with some absent. V, J and clone size are those of that table, while D and trimming were read from the DNA. This sample carries about 2.1 million clones, about 94% of them seen once, and the ten largest clones take 1.5% to 2%. The data belong to a study of shared clonotypes between healthy human individuals. Study outcomes and limitations: Relative to their counterparts shared across all four donors, non-shared clonotypes exhibited diminished generation probabilities. At large depth, rarefaction still showed sorted-subset sequencing to be incomplete.

Naive CD8 cells were CD45RO-negative, positively selected for CCR7, excluding terminally differentiated effector memory CD45RA+ cells. The receptor was isolated from a man aged 18 to 29 in good health. Some clones in this sample may be carry-over from other donors' samples. The chain links TRBV7-9 to TRBJ1-2; tentatively, D is TRBD1 (5 bases). The sequenced sample was naive CD8+ T cells from PBMCs. The CDR3 region is CASSLDGFGAANYGYTF. The CDR3 DNA reads as TGTGCCAGCAGCTTAGATGGTTTCGGGGCAGCAAACTATGGCTACACCTTC.